Each of the 14 T cell receptor beta chains below was sequenced from the same sample in a study of blood T cell repertoires in COVID-19. Data came from immunoSEQ multiplex PCR; TCRdb stores just in-frame clones and leaves some out. The table records around 300,000 clones, 80% to 90% of them present only once. The sequenced sample was peripheral blood. These receptors came from a man aged 50-59 years with active or convalescent COVID-19.

The rearrangement links TRBV19 to TRBJ1-5, with 8 nucleotides matching TRBD1. The germline gives CDR1 LNHDA, CDR2 SQIVND (reference sequence). CDR3 length: 17 residues. V trimming: 2 bases; J trimming: 3 bases; junction bases outside the gene matches: 9. In nucleotides, the CDR3 is TGTGCCAGTAGTATACAATTGGGGGGACAGGTCAATCAGCCCCAGCATTTT. It specifies CASSIQLGGQVNQPQHF.

A note on this clone: Other nucleotide sequences from this sample produce the same CDR3. The chain joins TRBV18 to TRBJ1-2; D is possibly TRBD1 (5 bases). There are 13 residues in the CDR3. The germline V gene encodes CDR1 KGHSH and CDR2 LQKENI. Trimming removed 3 bases at V and 2 bases at J, with 7 bases between. The CDR3 bases are TGTGCCAGCTCACCGGACACCAACTATGGCTACACCTTC. This gives the protein CASSPDTNYGYTF.

This clone has a handful of counts. The rearrangement uses TRBV7-2 and TRBJ1-2, with TRBD1 identical over 9 bases. The CDR3 consists of 13 residues. The junction had 8 bases not matched to a gene; V was cut back by 5 bases and J by 10 bases. Germline CDR1 and CDR2: SGHTA and FQGNSA. The CDR3 DNA reads TGTGCCAGCAGCGTCAGACAGGGGGATGCCTACACCTTC. Translation: CASSVRQGDAYTF.

V is TRBV2 and J is TRBJ2-4; D is perhaps TRBD1 (6 bases). The CDR3 consists of 15 residues. Germline V lookup: CDR1 SNHLY, CDR2 FYNNEI. V was trimmed by 6 bases and J by 0 bases, leaving 12 bases between them. The CDR3, as DNA: TGTGCCAGCAGCGCCAGGGGATTAGCCAAAAACATTCAGTACTTC. This encodes CASSARGLAKNIQYF.

This clone appeared a few times. The V gene is TRBV7-9, the J gene TRBJ1-1, with D tentatively TRBD1 (5 bases). This CDR3 has 15 residues. Germline assignment: CDR1 SEHNR and CDR2 FQNEAQ (reference sequence). The germline V and J ends were trimmed by 5 bases and 1 base, with 14 bases remaining between them. The chain's CDR3 is CASSPLGAENTEAFF. Here the CDR3 DNA reads TGTGCCAGCAGCCCTTTAGGGGCGGAGAACACTGAAGCTTTCTTT.

The genes are TRBV19 and TRBJ1-5, with TRBD1 as a possible D gene (5 bases). The germline V gene has CDR1 LNHDA and CDR2 SQIVND (reference sequence). V was clipped by 6 bases and J by 3 bases, with 18 bases between them. This CDR3 region has 16 residues. Written as DNA, the CDR3 is TGTGCCAGTAGCCTCGGGACTCCAATGCTCAATCAGCCCCAGCATTTT. Translation gives CASSLGTPMLNQPQHF.

The chain joins TRBV5-5 to TRBJ1-5; TRBD1 is a possible D gene (6 bases). V lost 0 bases and J lost 9, with 16 bases in between. CDR1 is SGHKS, CDR2 YYEKEE, per germline (reference sequence). The CDR3 runs 15 residues. This chain's CDR3 is CASSLAGGTLGPQHF. CDR3 coding DNA: TGTGCCAGCAGCTTGGCGGGGGGCACCTTGGGGCCCCAGCATTTT.

This chain connects TRBV4-3 to TRBJ1-2; 7 nucleotides line up with TRBD1. CDR3 length: 14 amino acids. Germline V gene sequence: CDR1 LGHNA, CDR2 YSLEER. V was pared by 0 bases and J by 7 bases, with 5 bases of the junction left unmatched. The CDR3 protein is CASSQEQGLGGYTF. CDR3 DNA sequence: TGCGCCAGCAGCCAAGAACAGGGGTTGGGTGGCTACACCTTC.

The rearrangement links TRBV10-2 to TRBJ2-5, with a weak D call TRBD1 (7 bases). The V end lost 4 bases, the J end lost 11 bases, and 17 bases lay between the germline ends. Germline CDR1 and CDR2: WSHSY and SAAADI. CDR3 length: 13 residues. Here the CDR3 DNA reads TGCGCCAGCAGTGGAGGAGGGGGCGAAAGACAGTACTTC. It codes for CASSGGGGERQYF.

The chain carries TRBV27 and TRBJ2-2; 8 bases are a match to TRBD2. This CDR3 comprises 17 residues. Trimming cost V 6 bases and J 2 bases; bases outside gene matches: 11. Germline V gene data show CDR1 as MNHEY and CDR2 as SMNVEV (reference sequence). The CDR3 is CASRALGAGGNTGELFF. CDR3 nucleotide sequence: TGTGCCAGCAGGGCCTTGGGCGCGGGAGGTAACACCGGGGAGCTGTTTTTT.

The CDR3 is CASSFSTGQTEAFF. The DNA for the CDR3 is TGTGCCAGCAGCTTTTCGACAGGGCAAACTGAAGCTTTCTTT. The chain employs TRBV7-2 and TRBJ1-1, with TRBD1 matching over 7 bases. V shed 3 bases, J shed 5 bases, and the junction held 6 bases outside the gene matches. The CDR3 contains 14 residues. CDR1 and CDR2 (germline): SGHTA, FQGNSA.

The chain has TRBV30 and TRBJ1-5; 12 nucleotides line up with TRBD1. J gave up 2 bases and V 2 bases, and 10 bases lay outside the gene matches. The CDR3 spans 18 residues. The germline CDR1 and CDR2 sequences are GTSNPN and SVGIG (reference sequence). CDR3 nucleotides: TGTGCCTGGAGTCCCACCGGGACAGGGGGCTTCGGCAATCAGCCCCAGCATTTT. This codes for CAWSPTGTGGFGNQPQHF.

The chain links TRBV7-8 to TRBJ2-7; no reliable D call. There are 16 residues in the CDR3. V was cut by 1 base and J by 4 bases, with 17 bases left in between. Germline CDR1 is SGHVS and CDR2 is FQNEAQ. CDR3 region: CASSLGPPFSLYEQYF. CDR3 DNA sequence: TGTGCCAGCAGCTTAGGGCCCCCTTTTTCTTTATACGAGCAGTACTTC.

As for this clone: The same CDR3 can be traced to other DNA sequences in this sample. The chain combines TRBV19 with TRBJ1-5; 9 bases line up with TRBD1. Germline values: CDR1 LNHDA, CDR2 SQIVND (reference sequence). The CDR3 length is 14 residues. V shed 4 bases and J 6 bases; nucleotides not matched to a gene: 4. The CDR3 is CASSKQGAGQPQHF. In nucleotides, the CDR3 is TGTGCCAGTAGTAAACAGGGGGCAGGTCAGCCCCAGCATTTT.